These 24 T cell receptor beta chains were all obtained from the same sample, sequenced in a study of T cells after yellow fever vaccination (dated by TCRdb to the late 2010s). Receptors were amplified or captured by 5' RACE. Sequencing instrument: Illumina NovaSeq 6000. The public reads were reanalyzed by TCRdb: fastp trimming at Q25, MiXCR alignment, in-frame beta chains only. One record per CDR3 amino acid sequence lists the most common genes and DNA. The sample table holds a few hundred thousand distinct CDR3 sequences, of which approximately 12% were seen once. The leading ten clones occupy 3.2% of the sample. Per the publication, the treatment or condition label means: live attenuated yellow fever vaccine strain. Sequenced material: CD4+ T cells sorted from PBMCs, taken 15 days after the yellow fever booster vaccination. The receptors come from a man aged 18 to 29 who received the YFV17D yellow fever vaccine.

The rearrangement links TRBV4-2 to TRBJ1-2; the D is unclear. The CDR3 length is 15 residues. Germline-derived CDR1 and CDR2 are LGHNA and YNFKEQ. The ends were cut back, 4 bases at V and 4 bases at J, with 16 bases in the middle. This CDR3 reads CASSPTTGEGYGYTF. In DNA form, the CDR3 reads TGTGCCAGCAGCCCAACCACGGGAGAAGGCTATGGCTACACCTTC.

This chain joins TRBV7-2 and TRBJ2-2; possibly TRBD1 for D (6 bases). Trimming pared 5 bases from V and 7 bases from J, leaving 14 bases between. CDR3 length: 14 residues. Germline CDR1 SGHTA, CDR2 FQGNSA. CDR3 nucleotides: TGTGCCAGCAGCCCAAACAGGGTTGGCGGGGAGCTGTTTTTT. Translation: CASSPNRVGGELFF. The entire variable domain, with the rest obtained from reference TRBV7-2 and TRBJ2-2, is as follows: GAGVSQSPSNKVTEKGKDVELRCDPISGHTALYWYRQSLGQGLEFLIYFQGNSAPDKSGLPSDRFSAERTGGSVSTLTIQRTQQEDSAVYLCASSPNRVGGELFFGEGSRLTVL.

This clonotype has only a few counts. The chain recombines TRBV5-1 with TRBJ2-5; 13 nucleotides match TRBD2. In germline, CDR1 is SGHRS, CDR2 YFSETQ. Trimming took 4 bases from V and 4 from J; bases not matched to a gene: 13. The CDR3 runs to 18 residues. The CDR3 protein is CASSVPTSGGPSLETQYF. The CDR3 nucleotides read TGCGCCAGCAGCGTACCGACTAGCGGGGGGCCCTCTCTAGAGACCCAGTACTTC.

The chain recombines TRBV14 with TRBJ2-3, with a tentative D call TRBD2 (5 bases). V was clipped by 1 base and J by 1 base, with 6 bases between them. This CDR3 comprises 14 residues. From germline, CDR1 is SGHDN and CDR2 FVKESK. The CDR3: CASSQGRGTDTQYF. In DNA, the CDR3 is TGTGCCAGCAGCCAAGGGCGGGGCACAGATACGCAGTATTTT.

This clonotype was recorded a few times. The J gene is TRBJ2-3, the V gene TRBV15, with unresolved D. The CDR3 is made up of 10 amino acids. V gave up 9 bases and J gave up 6 bases, with 7 bases separating them. From germline, CDR1 is LNHNV and CDR2 YYDKDF (reference sequence). CDR3: CATGVDTQYF. The CDR3 bases are TGTGCCACTGGGGTTGATACGCAGTATTTT.

CDR3 bases: TGCGCCAGCAGCTTGGCGGACAGAGTTAATGAAAAACTGTTTTTT. The encoded protein is CASSLADRVNEKLFF. The chain joins TRBV5-1 to TRBJ1-4; D perhaps matches TRBD1 (6 bases). This CDR3 contains 15 residues. The ends were cut back, 0 bases at V and 4 bases at J, with 10 bases in the middle. Germline V gene sequence: CDR1 SGHRS, CDR2 YFSETQ. Looking up the rest from reference TRBV5-1 and TRBJ1-4 gives the full variable domain: KAGVTQTPRYLIKTRGQQVTLSCSPISGHRSVSWYQQTPGQGLQFLFEYFSETQRNKGNFPGRFSGRQFSNSRSEMNVSTLELGDSALYLCASSLADRVNEKLFFGSGTQLSVL.

J is TRBJ2-7 and V is TRBV6-2 or TRBV6-3; 7 nucleotides align to TRBD1. Losses at the gene ends were 10 bases for V and 0 bases for J; bases not matched to a gene: 6. The CDR3 loop spans 13 amino acids. Per the germline V gene, CDR1 is MNHEY and CDR2 is SVGEGT. Here the CDR3 DNA reads TGTGCCATCGGACAGGCCCTCTCCTACGAGCAGTACTTC. Encoded protein: CAIGQALSYEQYF.

The chain links TRBV13 to TRBJ2-2; 12 nucleotides agree with TRBD1. The CDR3 totals 16 residues. Germline CDR1 reads PRHDT; CDR2 reads FYEKMQ (reference sequence). With V trimmed by 4 bases and J by 7 bases, 7 bases remained unmatched. CDR3 sequence reads: CASSSGQGALDGELFF. The CDR3 region has the DNA TGTGCCAGCAGCTCGGGACAGGGGGCGCTTGACGGGGAGCTGTTTTTT.

The genes are TRBV5-1 and TRBJ1-2; D call uncertain. There are 14 residues in the CDR3. Trimming removed 0 bases at V and 4 bases at J, with 10 bases between. Germline CDR1 reads SGHRS; CDR2 reads YFSETQ. This chain's CDR3 is CASSLDGIGYGYTF. CDR3 nucleotide sequence: TGCGCCAGCAGCTTGGACGGGATCGGCTATGGCTACACCTTC.

This clonotype has only a few counts. The chain combines TRBV7-9 with TRBJ2-5; D unclear. V shed 5 bases and J shed 5 bases, with 15 bases lying between them. CDR3 size: 14 residues. The germline CDR1 and CDR2 sequences are SEHNR and FQNEAQ (reference sequence). CDR3 protein: CASSPVGSWETQYF. CDR3 bases: TGTGCCAGCAGCCCAGTGGGTTCTTGGGAGACCCAGTACTTC.

This clonotype was found many times. The V gene is TRBV7-9, the J gene TRBJ1-2; D gene unclear. V lost 5 bases, J lost 5 bases, and 9 bases lay in between. The germline CDR1 and CDR2 sequences are SEHNR and FQNEAQ (reference sequence). There are 12 residues in the CDR3. The CDR3, as DNA: TGTGCCAGCAGCCCGTTTGGGTATGGCTACACCTTC. Protein product: CASSPFGYGYTF.

The chain carries TRBV5-1 and TRBJ1-4; TRBD1 matches at 9 bases. The CDR3 contains 15 residues. Germline lookup yields CDR1 SGHRS and CDR2 YFSETQ. V gave up 0 bases and J gave up 11 bases; unmatched junction bases: 8. The CDR3 loop reads CASSLERDGQGKLFF. CDR3 nucleotide sequence: TGCGCCAGCAGCTTGGAAAGGGACGGACAGGGGAAACTGTTTTTT.

This clonotype was counted at least ten times. CDR3 sequence (DNA): TGCGCCAGCAGCTCCGAACCGGGCGGGACAGTCAGTGAGCAGTTCTTC. This codes for CASSSEPGGTVSEQFF. The chain links TRBV5-1 to TRBJ2-1; D may be TRBD1 (7 bases). CDR3 length: 16 amino acids. Deletions cut 3 bases from V and 9 bases from J, with 22 bases between. Looked up from germline, CDR1 is SGHRS and CDR2 is YFSETQ.

Many counts were recorded for this clonotype. The V call is TRBV7-2, the J call TRBJ1-1; D not certain. Trimming took 5 bases from V and 6 from J, leaving 13 bases between them. The germline V gene encodes CDR1 SGHTA and CDR2 FQGNSA. The CDR3 has 13 residues. CDR3 protein: CASSPYINPEAFF. CDR3 DNA: TGTGCCAGCAGCCCGTATATTAACCCTGAAGCTTTCTTT.

The sample holds a few counts of this clonotype. V gene TRBV5-1 combines with J gene TRBJ2-7, with D perhaps TRBD1 (6 bases). The CDR3 consists of 13 residues. V lost 3 bases to trimming and J lost 6 bases, with 13 bases between them. Germline lookup yields CDR1 SGHRS and CDR2 YFSETQ. Here the CDR3 reads CASSSQTGSEQYF. The CDR3 DNA reads TGCGCCAGCAGCTCCCAGACAGGATCCGAGCAGTACTTC.

This clonotype was counted many times. V and J are TRBV18 and TRBJ2-1; 7 bases are a match to TRBD2. The CDR3 has 13 residues. The V gene's germline CDR1 is KGHSH and CDR2 LQKENI. V lost 2 bases to trimming and J lost 7 bases; unmatched junction nucleotides: 2. CDR3 loop: CASSPGEGNEQFF. The CDR3 nucleotides read TGTGCCAGCTCACCAGGGGAGGGGAATGAGCAGTTCTTC.

This sequence joins TRBV4-3 and TRBJ2-6, with D hard to call. Germline CDR1 is LGHNA and CDR2 is YSLEER. V lost 4 bases to trimming and J lost 0 bases, with 10 bases between them. The CDR3 spans 16 residues. CDR3 sequence: CASSPQERSGANVLTF. The CDR3 DNA reads as TGCGCCAGCAGCCCTCAAGAGCGCTCTGGGGCCAACGTCCTGACTTTC.

J is TRBJ2-7 and V is TRBV20-1, with a weak D call TRBD1 (5 bases). The CDR3 sequence is 14 residues long. Germline V gene lookup returns CDR1 DFQATT and CDR2 SNEGSKA (reference sequence). The germline V and J ends were trimmed by 6 bases and 2 bases, with 17 bases remaining between them. The CDR3 here is CSARAPDGTYEQYV. The CDR3 DNA sequence: TGCAGTGCCAGGGCCCCGGACGGAACCTACGAGCAGTACGTC.

The DNA for the CDR3 is TGTGCCAGCAGCGTAGAGCCGGACAGTATTTACGAGCAGTACGTC. Protein product: CASSVEPDSIYEQYV. The chain combines TRBV9 with TRBJ2-7, with D possibly matching TRBD1 (6 bases). This CDR3 contains 15 residues. Per germline, CDR1 SGDLS and CDR2 YYNGEE. The V end was cut by 0 bases, the J end by 4 bases, with 14 bases between.

This clonotype was counted once. The chain is built from TRBV12-3 or TRBV12-4 and TRBJ2-3; 8 bases match TRBD1. The CDR3 contains 14 residues. J was trimmed by 4 bases and V by 6 bases; bases with no gene match: 6. The CDR3 DNA reads TGTGCCAGCAGCCTTAACAGGGGGTCAGATACGCAGTATTTT. Encoded protein: CASSLNRGSDTQYF.

This clonotype was found a few times. V is TRBV4-1 and J is TRBJ1-1, with TRBD1 matching over 7 bases. The J segment lost 4 bases and the V segment lost 4 bases, leaving 6 bases of the junction unmatched. This CDR3 is built from 14 residues. Per germline, CDR1 MGHRA and CDR2 YSYEKL. The DNA for the CDR3 is TGCGCCAGCAGCCGTGGACAGGCTTTCACTGAAGCTTTCTTT. It encodes CASSRGQAFTEAFF.

This clonotype appeared many times. The chain links TRBV7-2 to TRBJ1-1; possibly TRBD1 for D (6 bases). V was cut by 1 base and J by 0 bases, with 12 bases left in between. Germline values: CDR1 SGHTA, CDR2 FQGNSA. The CDR3 is 16 residues long. Here the CDR3 reads CASSLVVGQLNTEAFF. The CDR3 DNA sequence: TGTGCCAGCAGCTTAGTGGTTGGACAGCTGAACACTGAAGCTTTCTTT.

This clonotype was seen repeatedly, ten times or more. The chain has TRBV29-1 and TRBJ2-3; D ambiguous. The germline V gene encodes CDR1 SQVTM and CDR2 ANQGSEA. V was shortened by 4 bases and J by 4 bases, with 3 bases between the two germline ends. The CDR3 length is 10 residues. CDR3 DNA: TGCAGCGTTGGGCCAGATACGCAGTATTTT. Its protein is CSVGPDTQYF.

The CDR3 here is CSVEAGRYEQYF. In DNA form, the CDR3 reads TGCAGCGTTGAAGCAGGGAGGTACGAGCAGTACTTC. The chain recombines TRBV29-1 with TRBJ2-7; weak D call: TRBD2 (6 bases). V was shortened by 1 base and J by 4 bases, with 8 bases between the two germline ends. Germline CDR1 is SQVTM and CDR2 is ANQGSEA. CDR3 length: 12 residues.